The 30 T cell receptor beta chains reported below all come from one sample, sequenced in a study of OX40 agonist ivuxolimab in advanced cancers. Assay used: immunoSEQ multiplex PCR; TCRdb lists only in-frame clones, some missing. The table has around 74,000 clones, under 85% seen once; the top ten hold 0.5% to 0.65%. The input for sequencing was CD4+ or CD8+ T cells sorted from blood, taken in a trial of the OX40 agonist ivuxolimab. The receptors were sampled from an adult with an advanced solid tumor such as melanoma, head and neck, liver or kidney cancer.

This clone was picked up a small number of times. The chain combines TRBV7-9 with TRBJ1-2; TRBD1 is a possible D gene (6 bases). CDR1 is SEHNR, CDR2 FQNEAQ, per germline (reference sequence). CDR3 length: 14 amino acids. Trimming removed 1 base from V and 10 bases from J, with 16 bases in between. CDR3 sequence reads: CASSLGTGQHSYTF. CDR3 nucleotide sequence: TGTGCCAGCAGCTTAGGAACCGGACAGCACTCCTACACCTTC. Drawing the rest from reference TRBV7-9 and TRBJ1-2, the complete variable domain is DTGVSQNPRHKITKRGQNVTFRCDPISEHNRLYWYRQTLGQGPEFLTYFQNEAQLEKSRLLSDRFSAERPKGSFSTLEIQRTEQGDSAMYLCASSLGTGQHSYTFGSGTRLTVV.

This clone turned up a few times. The chain combines TRBV6-5 with TRBJ1-1, with D hard to call. The CDR3 covers 15 residues. The V and J ends lost 5 bases and 1 base respectively, with 14 bases between them. Germline V gene sequence: CDR1 MNHEY, CDR2 SVGAGI. CDR3 in DNA: TGTGCCAGCAGTACCTCCCTCAGACGGAACACTGAAGCTTTCTTT. The encoded protein is CASSTSLRRNTEAFF.

The J gene is TRBJ1-4, the V gene TRBV7-9; D call uncertain. Germline loops: CDR1 SEHNR, CDR2 FQNEAQ (reference sequence). This CDR3 comprises 14 residues. V was pared by 5 bases and J by 7 bases, with 14 bases between. The CDR3 region is CASSPVGSIEKLFF. The CDR3, as DNA: TGTGCCAGCAGCCCGGTGGGGTCGATTGAAAAACTGTTTTTT.

The V call is TRBV7-2, the J call TRBJ2-5; TRBD2 aligns across 9 bases. The V gene end was trimmed by 6 bases and the J gene end by 4 bases; junction bases not matched to a gene: 6. The germline CDR1 and CDR2 sequences are SGHTA and FQGNSA. The CDR3 sequence is 14 residues long. CDR3 in DNA: TGTGCCAGCAGTATCAATAGCGGGAGAGAGACCCAGTACTTC. It is translated as CASSINSGRETQYF.

CDR3 nucleotides: TGCGCCAGCAGCGGAGACCGATACTCCTACGAGCAGTACTTC. Its translation: CASSGDRYSYEQYF. The J gene is TRBJ2-7, the V gene TRBV5-1, with D uncertain. The germline CDR1 and CDR2 sequences are SGHRS and YFSETQ. The CDR3 is made up of 14 amino acids. Trimming cost V 4 bases and J 0 bases, with 11 bases left between them.

The chain uses TRBV18 and TRBJ2-3; a weak D match, TRBD1 (6 bases). This CDR3 comprises 14 residues. The germline V and J ends were trimmed by 0 bases and 7 bases, with 11 bases remaining between them. Germline CDR1 and CDR2: KGHSH and LQKENI. Here the CDR3 DNA reads TGTGCCAGCTCACCACCGGGGACACCGAATACGCAGTATTTT. Its protein is CASSPPGTPNTQYF.

The rearrangement joins TRBV10-2 to TRBJ1-2; 9 bases are a match to TRBD1. CDR3 size: 15 residues. CDR1 is WSHSY and CDR2 is SAAADI in the germline V gene. V dropped 3 bases and J dropped 7; count of bases not matched to a gene: 9. The CDR3 DNA reads TGCGCCAGCAGTGAACAAGGGACAGGGAGCGTTGGCTACACCTTC. As protein: CASSEQGTGSVGYTF.

V usage is TRBV2 and J usage is TRBJ1-5; 7 nucleotides align to TRBD1. The germline CDR1 and CDR2 sequences are SNHLY and FYNNEI. Unmatched junction bases numbered 2, after V lost 2 bases and J lost 4 bases. The CDR3 extends over 14 amino acids. The CDR3 sequence: CASSEQGGNQPQHF. The DNA of the CDR3 is TGTGCCAGCAGTGAACAGGGGGGGAATCAGCCCCAGCATTTT.

This clone was seen a single time. The chain joins TRBV5-1 to TRBJ2-3, with D perhaps TRBD1 or TRBD2 (5 bases each). Between the trimmed V and J ends, which lost 4 bases and 8 bases, there was a span of 11 bases. This CDR3 is built from 12 residues. Germline CDR1 and CDR2: SGHRS and YFSETQ. CDR3 DNA: TGCGCCAGCAGCGGGACCTTAACTACGCAGTATTTT. Its translation: CASSGTLTTQYF.

The rearrangement joins TRBV6-6 to TRBJ1-1; D is uncertain. This CDR3 spans 12 amino acids. Germline CDR1 MNHNY, CDR2 SVGAGI (reference sequence). Trimming left V 6 bases short and J 7 bases short, with 12 bases between. In nucleotides, the CDR3 is TGTGCCAGCAGCTGGGAAACCGGTGAAGCTTTCTTT. It translates to CASSWETGEAFF.

This clone was seen only once. V gene TRBV9 combines with J gene TRBJ1-1; possible D gene TRBD1, 6 bases. The CDR3 length is 13 residues. V gave up 0 bases and J gave up 9 bases, with 12 bases separating them. Germline-derived CDR1 and CDR2 are SGDLS and YYNGEE. CDR3 in amino acids: CASSVDVGQQAFF. The CDR3 nucleotides are TGTGCCAGCAGCGTAGATGTCGGACAGCAAGCTTTCTTT.

The chain is built from TRBV4-3 and TRBJ2-5, with 8 bases identical to TRBD2. V was clipped by 1 base and J by 1 base; unmatched bases: 11. The germline CDR1 and CDR2 sequences are LGHNA and YSLEER. The CDR3 totals 18 residues. This chain's CDR3 is CASSQGLAGPNFQETQYF. The CDR3 DNA reads TGCGCCAGCAGCCAAGGCTTAGCGGGACCTAATTTCCAAGAGACCCAGTACTTC.

This chain connects TRBV27 to TRBJ1-5, with a possible D match to TRBD1 (5 bases). The CDR3 is made up of 13 amino acids. Germline V gene lookup returns CDR1 MNHEY and CDR2 SMNVEV (reference sequence). V shed 1 base and J shed 10 bases, with 11 bases lying between them. Here the CDR3 DNA reads TGTGCCAGCAGTTTATGGGGGGTTGACCCCCAGCATTTT. Amino acids: CASSLWGVDPQHF.

The chain links TRBV2 to TRBJ2-3; D may be TRBD2 (6 bases). The germline V gene has CDR1 SNHLY and CDR2 FYNNEI. Trimming cost V 6 bases and J 0 bases, with 13 bases left between them. The CDR3 totals 15 residues. The CDR3 DNA follows: TGTGCCAGCAGGAGGGCGGGGACTAGCACAGATACGCAGTATTTT. Protein sequence: CASRRAGTSTDTQYF.

The chain employs TRBV7-3 and TRBJ2-3; D is undetermined. This CDR3 is built from 13 residues. Germline V lookup: CDR1 SGHTA, CDR2 FQGTGA. The V and J ends lost 4 bases and 2 bases respectively, with 7 bases between them. Here the CDR3 reads CASSSTSTDTQYF. DNA of the CDR3: TGTGCCAGCAGCTCCACGTCCACAGATACGCAGTATTTT.

The chain has TRBV5-1 and TRBJ2-7; D is perhaps TRBD2 (5 bases). This CDR3 contains 14 residues. The germline V and J ends were trimmed by 5 bases and 0 bases, with 12 bases remaining between them. Per germline, CDR1 SGHRS and CDR2 YFSETQ. CDR3 coding DNA: TGCGCCAGCAGTTATGCGGGCCACTCCTACGAGCAGTACTTC. Translation gives CASSYAGHSYEQYF.

The V and J genes are TRBV11-2 and TRBJ1-1; no firm D call. The CDR3 covers 14 residues. Looked up from germline, CDR1 is SGHAT and CDR2 is FQNNGV. V shed 2 bases and J shed 0 bases, with 7 bases lying between them. The CDR3 loop reads CASSLKRLNTEAFF. CDR3 coding DNA: TGTGCCAGCAGCTTAAAGAGGTTGAACACTGAAGCTTTCTTT.

A few counts support this clone. V gene TRBV19 combines with J gene TRBJ2-7; D call uncertain. With 1 base removed from V and 0 bases from J, the gap between germline ends came to 10 bases. CDR1 and CDR2 from the germline V gene are LNHDA and SQIVND (reference sequence). The CDR3 has 15 amino acids. CDR3 nucleotides: TGTGCCAGTAGTATAGCCTCCACCGGCTCCTACGAGCAGTACTTC. Residues: CASSIASTGSYEQYF.

The chain couples TRBV30 to TRBJ2-1, with a possible D match to TRBD2 (6 bases). The length of the CDR3 is 13 residues. Germline V gives CDR1 GTSNPN, CDR2 SVGIG (reference sequence). Trimming removed 5 bases from V and 5 bases from J, with 13 bases in between. Written as DNA, the CDR3 is TGTGCCTGGGGGAAACTAGCTAACAATGAGCAGTTCTTC. This codes for CAWGKLANNEQFF.

V and J are TRBV18 and TRBJ2-5, with 9 bases aligning to TRBD2. This CDR3 contains 15 residues. With V trimmed by 3 bases and J by 5 bases, 7 bases remained unmatched. CDR1 and CDR2 from the germline V gene are KGHSH and LQKENI. The CDR3 protein is CASSPPGLALETQYF. In nucleotides, the CDR3 is TGTGCCAGCTCACCCCCGGGACTAGCATTGGAGACCCAGTACTTC.

The V call is TRBV4-1, the J call TRBJ2-3; TRBD2 might be the D (6 bases). CDR3 length: 15 amino acids. V was trimmed by 9 bases and J by 1 base, leaving 17 bases between them. Germline CDR1 MGHRA, CDR2 YSYEKL. CDR3: CARLRDSSGTDTQYF. For the CDR3, the DNA is TGCGCCAGGCTCCGGGACTCGAGTGGCACAGATACGCAGTATTTT.

CDR3 DNA sequence: TGTGCCAGCAGCTCCATGAGCGGGGGAGCTACAGATACGCAGTATTTT. Translation gives CASSSMSGGATDTQYF. This sequence joins TRBV9 and TRBJ2-3, with TRBD2 identical over 8 bases. Unmatched junction bases numbered 10, after V lost 4 bases and J lost 3 bases. The CDR3 covers 16 residues. Germline assignment: CDR1 SGDLS and CDR2 YYNGEE.

J is TRBJ1-6 and V is TRBV19, with TRBD1 matching over 8 bases. CDR3 size: 15 residues. The J segment lost 9 bases and the V segment lost 5 bases, leaving 9 bases of the junction unmatched. In germline, CDR1 is LNHDA, CDR2 SQIVND (reference sequence). The CDR3 region is CASSRQGALGSPLHF. In nucleotides, the CDR3 is TGTGCCAGTAGTCGCCAGGGGGCGCTCGGTTCACCCCTCCACTTT.

The V gene is TRBV7-3, the J gene TRBJ2-3; 10 nucleotides align to TRBD2. J gave up 0 bases and V 4 bases, and 7 bases lay outside the gene matches. This CDR3 is built from 17 residues. Germline lookup yields CDR1 SGHTA and CDR2 FQGTGA. Written as DNA, the CDR3 is TGTGCCAGCAGCTCCCTAGGACTAGCGGATAGCACAGATACGCAGTATTTT. This codes for CASSSLGLADSTDTQYF.

This clone has only a few counts. V is TRBV4-3 and J is TRBJ2-1; D is ambiguous. Germline V gene data show CDR1 as LGHNA and CDR2 as YSLEER. Trimming took 0 bases from V and 6 from J, leaving 6 bases between them. The CDR3 is made up of 13 amino acids. The CDR3 region is CASSQDWSNEQFF. In DNA form, the CDR3 reads TGCGCCAGCAGCCAAGATTGGTCCAATGAGCAGTTCTTC.

This clone was recorded a few times. V and J are TRBV14 and TRBJ2-3; 10 bases match TRBD2. The CDR3 loop spans 17 amino acids. Germline values: CDR1 SGHDN, CDR2 FVKESK. V was pared by 0 bases and J by 2 bases, with 5 bases of the junction left unmatched. CDR3 coding DNA: TGTGCCAGCAGCCAAGATAGCGGACTAGCGGTCACAGATACGCAGTATTTT. It is translated as CASSQDSGLAVTDTQYF.

V and J are TRBV19 and TRBJ1-2; D is perhaps TRBD1 (6 bases). CDR1 is LNHDA and CDR2 is SQIVND in the germline V gene (reference sequence). Trimming removed 5 bases at V and 9 bases at J, with 19 bases between. The CDR3 runs to 14 residues. CDR3 loop: CASSPGLTGGSYTF. CDR3 nucleotide sequence: TGTGCCAGTAGTCCGGGATTGACAGGCGGTAGCTACACCTTC. The complete variable domain, with remaining parts taken from reference TRBV19 and TRBJ1-2, reads DGGITQSPKYLFRKEGQNVTLSCEQNLNHDAMYWYRQDPGQGLRLIYYSQIVNDFQKGDIAEGYSVSREKKESFPLTVTSAQKNPTAFYLCASSPGLTGGSYTFGSGTRLTVV.

The genes are TRBV5-5 and TRBJ1-4, with D unclear. The CDR3 is 16 amino acids. Germline V lookup: CDR1 SGHKS, CDR2 YYEKEE (reference sequence). The V end lost 1 base, the J end lost 7 bases, and 17 bases lay between the germline ends. DNA of the CDR3: TGTGCCAGCAGCTTGCAGTCCCCCACATCTGGTGAAAAACTGTTTTTT. Its protein product is CASSLQSPTSGEKLFF.

The chain employs TRBV11-2 and TRBJ2-5; D is unclear. The CDR3 loop spans 14 amino acids. The V gene lost 1 base and the J gene lost 5 bases, with 11 bases spanning the gap. The V gene's germline CDR1 is SGHAT and CDR2 FQNNGV. The CDR3 DNA reads TGTGCCAGCAGCTTAGGGGTTCCTCTGGAGACCCAGTACTTC. Translation: CASSLGVPLETQYF. The whole variable domain, filled in from reference TRBV11-2 and TRBJ2-5, reads EAGVAQSPRYKIIEKRQSVAFWCNPISGHATLYWYQQILGQGPKLLIQFQNNGVVDDSQLPKDRFSAERLKGVDSTLKIQPAKLEDSAVYLCASSLGVPLETQYFGPGTRLLVL.

The V call is TRBV19, the J call TRBJ2-7, with 9 bases lining up with TRBD2. This CDR3 region has 15 residues. The germline gives CDR1 LNHDA, CDR2 SQIVND (reference sequence). With 2 bases clipped from V and 6 bases from J, the junction kept 8 bases outside the gene matches. The CDR3 sequence is CASSIQGGRATEQYF. The CDR3 nucleotides read TGTGCCAGTAGTATACAAGGCGGGAGGGCCACCGAGCAGTACTTC.